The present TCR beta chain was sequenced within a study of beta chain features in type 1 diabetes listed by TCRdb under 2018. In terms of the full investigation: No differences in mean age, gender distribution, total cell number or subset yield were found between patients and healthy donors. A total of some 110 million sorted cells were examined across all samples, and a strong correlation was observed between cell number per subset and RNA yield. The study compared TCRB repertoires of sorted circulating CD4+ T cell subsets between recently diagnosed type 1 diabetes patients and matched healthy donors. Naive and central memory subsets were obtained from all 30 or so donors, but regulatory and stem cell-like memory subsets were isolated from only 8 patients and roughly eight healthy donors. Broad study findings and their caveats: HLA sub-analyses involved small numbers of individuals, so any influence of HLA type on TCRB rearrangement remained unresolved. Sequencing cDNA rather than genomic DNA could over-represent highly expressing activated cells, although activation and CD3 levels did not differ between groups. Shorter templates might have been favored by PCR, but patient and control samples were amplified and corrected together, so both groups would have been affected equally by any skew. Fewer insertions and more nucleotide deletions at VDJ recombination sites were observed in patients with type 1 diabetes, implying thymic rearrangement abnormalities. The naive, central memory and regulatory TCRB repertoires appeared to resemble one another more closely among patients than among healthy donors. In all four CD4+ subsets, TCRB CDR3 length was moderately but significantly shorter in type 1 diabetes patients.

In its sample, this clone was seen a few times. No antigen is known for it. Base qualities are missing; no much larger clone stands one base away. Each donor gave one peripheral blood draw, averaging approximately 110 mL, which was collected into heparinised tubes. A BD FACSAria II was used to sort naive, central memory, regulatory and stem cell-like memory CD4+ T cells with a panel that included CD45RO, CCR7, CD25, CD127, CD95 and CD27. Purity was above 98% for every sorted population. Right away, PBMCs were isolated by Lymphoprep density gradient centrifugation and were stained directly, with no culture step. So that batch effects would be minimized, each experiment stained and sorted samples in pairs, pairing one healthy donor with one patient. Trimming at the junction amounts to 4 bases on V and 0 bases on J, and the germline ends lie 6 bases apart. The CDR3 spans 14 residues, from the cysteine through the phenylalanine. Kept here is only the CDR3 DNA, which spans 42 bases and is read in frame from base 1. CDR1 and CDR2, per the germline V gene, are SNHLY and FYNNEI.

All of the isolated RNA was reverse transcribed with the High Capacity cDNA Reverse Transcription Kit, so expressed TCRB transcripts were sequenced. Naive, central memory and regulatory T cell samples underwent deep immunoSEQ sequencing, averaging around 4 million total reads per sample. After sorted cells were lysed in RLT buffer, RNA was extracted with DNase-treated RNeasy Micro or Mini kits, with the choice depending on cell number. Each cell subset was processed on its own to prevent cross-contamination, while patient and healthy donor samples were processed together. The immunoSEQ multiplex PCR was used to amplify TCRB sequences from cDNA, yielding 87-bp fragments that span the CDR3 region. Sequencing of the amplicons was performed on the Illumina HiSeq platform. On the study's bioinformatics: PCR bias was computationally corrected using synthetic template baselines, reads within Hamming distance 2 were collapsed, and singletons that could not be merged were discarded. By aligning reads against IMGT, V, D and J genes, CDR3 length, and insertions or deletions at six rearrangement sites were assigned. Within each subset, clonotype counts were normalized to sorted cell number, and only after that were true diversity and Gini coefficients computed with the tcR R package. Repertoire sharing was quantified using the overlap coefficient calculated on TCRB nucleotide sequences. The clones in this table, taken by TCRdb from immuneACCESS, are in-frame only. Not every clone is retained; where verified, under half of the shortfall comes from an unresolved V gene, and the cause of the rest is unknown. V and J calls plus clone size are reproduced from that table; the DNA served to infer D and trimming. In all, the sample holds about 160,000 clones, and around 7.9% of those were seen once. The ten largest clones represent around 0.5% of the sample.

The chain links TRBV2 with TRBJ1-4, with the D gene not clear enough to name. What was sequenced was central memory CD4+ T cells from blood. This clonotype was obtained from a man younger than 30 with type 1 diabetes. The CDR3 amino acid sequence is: CASSGSTTNEKLFF. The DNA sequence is TGTGCCAGCAGTGGCAGTACAACTAATGAAAAACTGTTTTTT.